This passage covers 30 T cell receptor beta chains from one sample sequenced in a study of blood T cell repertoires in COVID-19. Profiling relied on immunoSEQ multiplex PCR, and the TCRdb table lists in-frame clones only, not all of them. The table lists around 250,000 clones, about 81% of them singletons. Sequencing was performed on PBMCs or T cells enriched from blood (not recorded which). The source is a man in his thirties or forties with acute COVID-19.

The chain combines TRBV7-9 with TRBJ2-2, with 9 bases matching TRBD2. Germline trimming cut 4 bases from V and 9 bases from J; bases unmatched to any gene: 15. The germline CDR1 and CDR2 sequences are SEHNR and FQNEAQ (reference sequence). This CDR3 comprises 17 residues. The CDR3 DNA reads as TGTGCCAGCAGCTCAGCAGCCGGGACTAGCTTAATCCGGGAGCTGTTTTTT. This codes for CASSSAAGTSLIRELFF. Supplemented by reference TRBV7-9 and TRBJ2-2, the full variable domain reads DTGVSQNPRHKITKRGQNVTFRCDPISEHNRLYWYRQTLGQGPEFLTYFQNEAQLEKSRLLSDRFSAERPKGSFSTLEIQRTEQGDSAMYLCASSSAAGTSLIRELFFGEGSRLTVL.

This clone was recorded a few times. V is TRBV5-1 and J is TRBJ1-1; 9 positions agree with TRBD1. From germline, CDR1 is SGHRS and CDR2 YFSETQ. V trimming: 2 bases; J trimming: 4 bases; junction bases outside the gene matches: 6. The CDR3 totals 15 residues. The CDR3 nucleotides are TGCGCCAGCAGCTTCGGGGACAGGGTTCTCACTGAAGCTTTCTTT. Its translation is CASSFGDRVLTEAFF.

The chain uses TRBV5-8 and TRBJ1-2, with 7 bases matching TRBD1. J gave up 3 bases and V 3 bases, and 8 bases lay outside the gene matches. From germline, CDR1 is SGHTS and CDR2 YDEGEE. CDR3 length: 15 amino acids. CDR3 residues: CASSSYRGFDYGYTF. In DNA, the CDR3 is TGTGCCAGCAGCTCGTACAGGGGATTTGACTATGGCTACACCTTC.

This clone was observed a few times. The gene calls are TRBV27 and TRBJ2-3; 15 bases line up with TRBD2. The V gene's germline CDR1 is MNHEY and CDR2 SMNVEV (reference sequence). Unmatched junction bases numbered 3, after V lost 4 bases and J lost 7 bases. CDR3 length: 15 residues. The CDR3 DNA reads TGTGCCAGCAGTTCGGGACTAGCGGGGGGCCATACGCAGTATTTT. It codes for CASSSGLAGGHTQYF.

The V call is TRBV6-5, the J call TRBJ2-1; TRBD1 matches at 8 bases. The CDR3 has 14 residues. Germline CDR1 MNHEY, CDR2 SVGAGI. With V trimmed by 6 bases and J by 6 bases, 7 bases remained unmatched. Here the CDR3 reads CASSLGQEGNEQFF. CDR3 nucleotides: TGTGCCAGCAGCTTGGGACAGGAGGGCAATGAGCAGTTCTTC.

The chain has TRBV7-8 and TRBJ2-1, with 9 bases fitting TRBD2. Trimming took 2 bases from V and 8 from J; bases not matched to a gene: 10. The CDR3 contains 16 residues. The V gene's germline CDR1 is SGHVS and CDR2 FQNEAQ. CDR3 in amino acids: CASSLSGGGAPDEQFF. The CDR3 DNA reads TGTGCCAGCAGCTTATCAGGCGGGGGGGCCCCGGATGAGCAGTTCTTC.

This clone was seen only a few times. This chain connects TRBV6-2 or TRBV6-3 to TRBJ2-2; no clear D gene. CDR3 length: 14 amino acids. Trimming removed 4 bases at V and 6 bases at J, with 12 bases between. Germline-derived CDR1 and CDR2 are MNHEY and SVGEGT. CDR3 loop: CASSFLIEAGELFF. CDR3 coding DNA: TGTGCCAGCAGTTTCTTGATAGAAGCCGGGGAGCTGTTTTTT.

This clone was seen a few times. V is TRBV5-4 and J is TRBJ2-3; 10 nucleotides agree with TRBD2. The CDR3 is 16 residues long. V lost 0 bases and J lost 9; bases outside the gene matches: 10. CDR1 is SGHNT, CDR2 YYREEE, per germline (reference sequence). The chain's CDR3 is CASSLGAGGPSLTQYF. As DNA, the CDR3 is TGTGCCAGCAGCTTGGGAGCGGGGGGGCCCTCCCTCACGCAGTATTTT.

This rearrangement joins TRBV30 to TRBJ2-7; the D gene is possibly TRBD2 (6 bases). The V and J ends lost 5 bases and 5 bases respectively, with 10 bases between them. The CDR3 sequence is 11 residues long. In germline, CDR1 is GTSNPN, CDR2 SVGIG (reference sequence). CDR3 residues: CAWGRDHEQYV. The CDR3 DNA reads TGTGCCTGGGGGCGGGACCACGAGCAGTACGTC.

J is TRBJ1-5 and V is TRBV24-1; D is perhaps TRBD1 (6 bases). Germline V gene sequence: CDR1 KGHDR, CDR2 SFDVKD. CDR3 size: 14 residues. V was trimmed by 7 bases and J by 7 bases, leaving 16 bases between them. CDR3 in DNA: TGTGCCACCAGCTCCGCGACAGGTCGACAGCCCCAGCATTTT. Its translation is CATSSATGRQPQHF.

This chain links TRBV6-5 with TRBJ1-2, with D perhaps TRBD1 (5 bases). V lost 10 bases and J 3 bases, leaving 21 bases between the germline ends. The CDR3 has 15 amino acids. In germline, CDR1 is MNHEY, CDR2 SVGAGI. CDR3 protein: CATFPGPLLDYGYTF. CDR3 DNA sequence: TGTGCCACCTTCCCAGGGCCTTTATTGGACTATGGCTACACCTTC.

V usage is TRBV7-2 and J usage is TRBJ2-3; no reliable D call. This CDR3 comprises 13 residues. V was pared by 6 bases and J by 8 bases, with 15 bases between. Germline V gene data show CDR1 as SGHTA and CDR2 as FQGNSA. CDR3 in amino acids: CASRLPGGGTQYF. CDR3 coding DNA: TGTGCCAGCAGATTACCTGGCGGCGGTACGCAGTATTTT.

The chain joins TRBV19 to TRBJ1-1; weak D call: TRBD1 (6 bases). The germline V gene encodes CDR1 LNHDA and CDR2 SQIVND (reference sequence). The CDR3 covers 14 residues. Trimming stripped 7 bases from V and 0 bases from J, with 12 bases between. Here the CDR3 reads CASNGQRVNTEAFF. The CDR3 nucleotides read TGTGCCAGTAACGGACAGAGGGTGAACACTGAAGCTTTCTTT.

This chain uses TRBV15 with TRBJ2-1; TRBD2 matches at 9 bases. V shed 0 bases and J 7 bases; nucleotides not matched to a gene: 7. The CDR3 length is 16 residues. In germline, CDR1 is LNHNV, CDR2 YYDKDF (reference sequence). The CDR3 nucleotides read TGTGCCACCAGCAGAGATCGAGCGGGGGGAAGGAATGAGCAGTTCTTC. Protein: CATSRDRAGGRNEQFF.

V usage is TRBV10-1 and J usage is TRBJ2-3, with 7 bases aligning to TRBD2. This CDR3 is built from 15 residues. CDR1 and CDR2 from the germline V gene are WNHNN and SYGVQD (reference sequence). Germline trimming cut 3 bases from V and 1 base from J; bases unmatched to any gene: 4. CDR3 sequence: CASSEVLAGTDTQYF. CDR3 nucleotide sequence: TGCGCCAGCAGTGAAGTGCTAGCGGGCACAGATACGCAGTATTTT.

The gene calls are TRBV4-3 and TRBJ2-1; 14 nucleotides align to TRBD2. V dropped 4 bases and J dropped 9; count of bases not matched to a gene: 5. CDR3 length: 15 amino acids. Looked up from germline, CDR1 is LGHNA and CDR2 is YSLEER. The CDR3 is CASSPGLAGAREQFF. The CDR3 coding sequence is TGCGCCAGCAGCCCGGGACTAGCGGGAGCCCGTGAGCAGTTCTTC.

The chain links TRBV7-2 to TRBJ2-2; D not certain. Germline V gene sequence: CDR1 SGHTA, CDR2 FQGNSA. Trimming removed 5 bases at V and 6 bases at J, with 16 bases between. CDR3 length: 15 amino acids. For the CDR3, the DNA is TGTGCCAGCAGCCCGAGCAAGATTTTTGCCGGGGAGCTGTTTTTT. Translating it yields CASSPSKIFAGELFF.

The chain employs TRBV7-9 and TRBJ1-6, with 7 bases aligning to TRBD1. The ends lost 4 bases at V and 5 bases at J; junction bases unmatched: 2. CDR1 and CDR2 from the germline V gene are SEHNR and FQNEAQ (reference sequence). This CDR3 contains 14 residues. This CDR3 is CASSSGQDNSPLHF. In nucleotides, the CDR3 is TGTGCCAGCAGCTCCGGACAGGATAATTCACCCCTCCACTTT.

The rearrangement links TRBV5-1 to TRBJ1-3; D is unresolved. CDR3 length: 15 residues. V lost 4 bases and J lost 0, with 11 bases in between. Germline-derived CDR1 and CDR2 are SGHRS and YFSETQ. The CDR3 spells CASSLPSGSGNTIYF. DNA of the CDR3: TGCGCCAGCAGCCTTCCGTCAGGCTCTGGAAACACCATATATTTT.

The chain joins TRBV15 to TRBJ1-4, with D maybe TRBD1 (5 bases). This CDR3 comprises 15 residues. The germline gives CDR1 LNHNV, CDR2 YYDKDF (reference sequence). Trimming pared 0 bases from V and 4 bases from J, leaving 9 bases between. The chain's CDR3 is CATSREGQGNEKLFF. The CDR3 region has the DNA TGTGCCACCAGCAGAGAGGGCCAGGGTAATGAAAAACTGTTTTTT. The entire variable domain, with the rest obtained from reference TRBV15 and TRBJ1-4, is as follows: DAMVIQNPRYQVTQFGKPVTLSCSQTLNHNVMYWYQQKSSQAPKLLFHYYDKDFNNEADTPDNFQSRRPNTSFCFLDIRSPGLGDTAMYLCATSREGQGNEKLFFGSGTQLSVL.

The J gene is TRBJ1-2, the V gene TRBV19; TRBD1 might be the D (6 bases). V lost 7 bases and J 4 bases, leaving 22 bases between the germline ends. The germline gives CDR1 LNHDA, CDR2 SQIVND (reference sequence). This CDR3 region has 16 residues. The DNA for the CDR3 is TGTGCCAGTACCCCCTCCCCATCAGGGGTTCTCTATGGCTACACCTTC. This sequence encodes CASTPSPSGVLYGYTF.

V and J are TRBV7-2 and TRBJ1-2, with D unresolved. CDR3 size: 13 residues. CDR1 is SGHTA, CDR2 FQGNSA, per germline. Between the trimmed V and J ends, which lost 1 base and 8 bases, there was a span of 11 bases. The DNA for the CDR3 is TGTGCCAGCAGCTTAGGACCCGAGGAGGGCTACACCTTC. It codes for CASSLGPEEGYTF.

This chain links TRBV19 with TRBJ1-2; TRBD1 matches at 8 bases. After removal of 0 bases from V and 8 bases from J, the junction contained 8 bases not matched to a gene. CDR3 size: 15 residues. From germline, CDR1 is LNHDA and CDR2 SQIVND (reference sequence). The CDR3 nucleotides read TGTGCCAGTAGTATAGATTGGCAGGGGGCTCGGGGCTACACCTTC. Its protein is CASSIDWQGARGYTF.

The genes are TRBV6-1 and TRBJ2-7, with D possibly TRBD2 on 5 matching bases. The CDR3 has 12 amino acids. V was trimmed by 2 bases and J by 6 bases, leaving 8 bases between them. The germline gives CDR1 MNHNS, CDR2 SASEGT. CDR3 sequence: CASSESDSEQYV. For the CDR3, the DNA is TGTGCCAGCAGTGAATCGGACTCCGAGCAGTACGTC.

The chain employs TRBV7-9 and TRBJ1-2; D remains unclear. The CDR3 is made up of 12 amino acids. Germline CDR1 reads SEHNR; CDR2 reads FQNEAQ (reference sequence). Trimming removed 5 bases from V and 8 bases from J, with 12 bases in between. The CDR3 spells CASSSDFGGYTF. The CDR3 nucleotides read TGTGCCAGCAGCAGTGACTTTGGCGGCTACACCTTC.

CDR3 sequence: CASTEDRLGVGYGYTF. CDR3 DNA sequence: TGTGCCAGTACCGAGGACAGGCTGGGAGTGGGTTATGGCTACACCTTC. The chain combines TRBV19 with TRBJ1-2; the match to TRBD1 covers 7 bases. V lost 7 bases, J lost 5 bases, and 16 bases stayed unmatched. The CDR3 is 16 amino acids. Germline V gene lookup returns CDR1 LNHDA and CDR2 SQIVND (reference sequence).

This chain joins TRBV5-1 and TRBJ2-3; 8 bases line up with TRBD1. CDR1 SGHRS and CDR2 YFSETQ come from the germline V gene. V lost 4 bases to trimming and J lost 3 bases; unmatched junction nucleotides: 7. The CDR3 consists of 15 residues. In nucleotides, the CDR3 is TGCGCCAGCAGCGGACAGGGAAACCCTACAGATACGCAGTATTTT. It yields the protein CASSGQGNPTDTQYF.

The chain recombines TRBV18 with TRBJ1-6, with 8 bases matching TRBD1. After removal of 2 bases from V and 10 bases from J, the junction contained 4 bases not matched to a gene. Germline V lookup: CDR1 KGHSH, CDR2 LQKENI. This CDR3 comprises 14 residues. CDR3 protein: CASSPKTGESPLHF. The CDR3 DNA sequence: TGTGCCAGCTCACCAAAGACAGGGGAATCACCCCTCCACTTT.

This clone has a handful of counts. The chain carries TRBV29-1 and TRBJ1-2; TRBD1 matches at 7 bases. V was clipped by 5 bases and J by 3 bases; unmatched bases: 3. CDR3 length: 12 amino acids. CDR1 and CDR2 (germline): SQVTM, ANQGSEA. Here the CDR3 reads CSVKTGDYGYTF. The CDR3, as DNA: TGCAGCGTTAAAACAGGGGACTATGGCTACACCTTC.

CDR3 sequence (DNA): TGCGCCAGCAGCCCGACAGGCCAATATGGCTACACCTTC. This gives the protein CASSPTGQYGYTF. This chain uses TRBV4-1 with TRBJ1-2; a weak D match, TRBD1 (6 bases). V dropped 4 bases and J dropped 5 bases, with 11 bases sitting between them. The germline V gene encodes CDR1 MGHRA and CDR2 YSYEKL. The CDR3 consists of 13 residues.